This entry describes one T cell receptor (beta chain). Per the germline V gene, CDR1 is DFQATT and CDR2 is SNEGSKA (reference sequence). The CDR3 extends over 11 amino acids. Trimming shortened V by 6 bases and J by 4 bases, and 9 bases separated the two germline ends. This entry belongs to a study of blood T cell repertoires in COVID-19. Looking at the study overall: Sites across the United States, Italy and Spain contributed samples from acute and convalescent COVID-19.

Assay: immunoSEQ multiplex PCR; the TCRdb copy retains only in-frame clones and omits some. The data hold hundreds of thousands of clones, with around 90% observed a single time. The genes are TRBV20-1 and TRBJ1-1, with D hard to call. Input material: PBMCs or T cells enriched from blood (not recorded which). The receptor comes from a woman in her forties who had recovered from COVID-19. The CDR3 spells CSAPSPTEAFF. As DNA, the CDR3 is TGCAGTGCCCCCTCCCCCACTGAAGCTTTCTTT.